These T cell receptor beta chains were read from a single sample in a study of identical twins. TCRdb reprocessed the 5' RACE reads via MiXCR and lists one record per CDR3 protein. The profile shows 1.5 million to 2 million distinct CDR3 sequences, about 32% of them singletons. Sequencing was performed on cord blood. These receptors originate from a newborn girl in good health. Each CDR3 is given with its conserved first and last residue. A D gene is named only where the DNA matches it firmly. Only part of the rows carry a size: once, few, many, or a class if the clone is expanded.

clone_size,j_call,d_call,v_call,cdr3_nt,cdr3_aa
NA,TRBJ2-3,TRBD2,TRBV27,TGTGCCAGCAGTTTATCGGGAGGGTATATGGGCACAGATACGCAGTATTTT,CASSLSGGYMGTDTQYF
NA,TRBJ2-7,NA,TRBV4-1,TGCGCCAGCAGCCAACTGGCCTACAATGAGCAGTACTTC,CASSQLAYNEQYF
NA,TRBJ2-2,NA,TRBV4-1,TGCGCCAGCAGCCGTGGGACAACGAACACCGGGGAGCTGTTTTTT,CASSRGTTNTGELFF
few,TRBJ2-5,NA,TRBV28,TGTGCCAGCAGCACCGAGGTTCGGGAGACCCAGTACTTC,CASSTEVRETQYF
NA,TRBJ2-1,NA,TRBV24-1,TGTGCCACCAGTGACTCGAGGTCGGGACTCTCTTACAATGAGCAGTTCTTC,CATSDSRSGLSYNEQFF
few,TRBJ1-2,NA,TRBV12-3/TRBV12-4,TGTGCCAGCAGACCAGGGATTGGGCCCTATGGCTACACCTTC,CASRPGIGPYGYTF
NA,TRBJ1-2,NA,TRBV6-6,TGTGCCAGCAGTTCGCTTGCTCACGGGGGAGAGGGCTACACCTTC,CASSSLAHGGEGYTF
NA,TRBJ2-1,NA,TRBV6-1,TGTGGAGCAGGGACCCCCTACAATGAGCAGTTCTTC,CGAGTPYNEQFF
NA,TRBJ2-7,TRBD2,TRBV6-1,TGTGCCAGCAGTGAACGTAAAGGACTAGCGGGGGAAGGGCAGTACTTC,CASSERKGLAGEGQYF
few,TRBJ1-2,TRBD1,TRBV4-1,TGCGCCAGCAGCCAGCTGAGGACAGGGCTAAACTATGGCTACACCTTC,CASSQLRTGLNYGYTF
few,TRBJ2-5,TRBD1,TRBV10-3,TGTGCCATCGGACAGGGAAAGAGAGAGACCCAGTACTTC,CAIGQGKRETQYF
NA,TRBJ2-3,TRBD1,TRBV5-1,TGCGCCAGCAGCTTGGCCTCTACAGGGGGCTTCACAGATACGCAGTATTTT,CASSLASTGGFTDTQYF
NA,TRBJ1-5,TRBD1,TRBV19,TGTGCCAGTAGTATGGGACAGGGCCAGCCCCAGCATTTT,CASSMGQGQPQHF
NA,TRBJ2-3,TRBD1,TRBV28,TGTGCCAGCAGTCCCGGGACAGGGGGCCTTCCTGATACGCAGTATTTT,CASSPGTGGLPDTQYF
NA,TRBJ1-2,NA,TRBV12-3/TRBV12-4,TGTGCCAGCAGTTTAAGTGTCAGGGGCGGTGGCTACACCTTC,CASSLSVRGGGYTF